This entry describes one T cell receptor (beta chain). Its antigen is undetermined. Distinct nucleotide sequences in the sample also encode this CDR3. This entry belongs to a study of T cell responses to AZD1222 COVID-19 vaccine. Study-level findings and limits: Among the donors, most were white British and more were female, and clonal diversity was possibly underestimated.

This CDR3 comprises 11 residues. CDR1 is SNHLY, CDR2 FYNNEI, per germline. Trimming shortened V by 3 bases and J by 2 bases, and 2 bases separated the two germline ends. Produced via immunoSEQ multiplex PCR; TCRdb's table is partial and in-frame only. The sample comprises 110,000 to 150,000 clones, around 85% of which are singletons, and less than 9.5% rests with the top ten. The material sequenced was peripheral blood, taken on day 0 of AZD1222 vaccination. The chain couples TRBV2 to TRBJ2-7; D remains ambiguous. This clonotype was obtained from an adult in good health. The CDR3 sequence is CASSEPYEQYF. The CDR3 DNA reads as TGTGCCAGCAGTGAGCCCTACGAGCAGTACTTC.